This T cell receptor beta chain was recorded in a study of blood T cell repertoires in COVID-19. Overall study: PBMCs, B-cell-depleted T cells, or T cells were the source of the cDNA or gDNA that made up the material.

Sequencing used immunoSEQ multiplex PCR; TCRdb keeps in-frame clones, though not all of them. The repertoire consists of 150,000 to 200,000 clones, with about 93% occurring once and the leading ten covering about 4.5%. CDR3 length: 14 amino acids. Unmatched junction bases numbered 5, after V lost 4 bases and J lost 3 bases. Germline V lookup: CDR1 SGHRS, CDR2 YFSETQ. This clonotype was sampled from a woman in her forties or fifties with acute or convalescent COVID-19. Input material: peripheral blood. The V gene is TRBV5-1, the J gene TRBJ1-1; 8 bases agree with TRBD1. CDR3 DNA sequence: TGCGCCAGCAGCACGACAGGGGAGTACACTGAAGCTTTCTTT. Translated, it gives CASSTTGEYTEAFF.